These 9 T cell receptor beta chains came from one sample sequenced in a study of graft-versus-host responses after intestinal transplantation. These receptors' targets are unknown. Only in-frame clones appear in the TCRdb table, and some are missing; sequencing was by immunoSEQ multiplex PCR. The profile shows around 77,000 clones, approximately 96% of them singletons. Sequences were derived from unstimulated CD8+ T cells sorted from spleen or lymph node cells, sampled before intestinal transplant. These receptors came from a human donor who received an intestinal transplant.

The J gene is TRBJ2-5, the V gene TRBV9; 9 positions agree with TRBD2. Germline-derived CDR1 and CDR2 are SGDLS and YYNGEE. The CDR3 sequence is 14 residues long. V dropped 3 bases and J dropped 4; count of bases not matched to a gene: 4. The CDR3 DNA reads as TGTGCCAGCAGCGGTAGCGGGAGCGGAGAGACCCAGTACTTC. It is translated as CASSGSGSGETQYF. Complete variable domain (other parts from reference TRBV9 and TRBJ2-5): DSGVTQTPKHLITATGQRVTLRCSPRSGDLSVYWYQQSLDQGLQFLIQYYNGEERAKGNILERFSAQQFPDLHSELNLSSLELGDSALYFCASSGSGSGETQYFGPGTRLLVL.

This chain links TRBV9 with TRBJ2-6, with unresolved D. This CDR3 has 12 residues. V lost 5 bases and J 3 bases, leaving 3 bases between the germline ends. The germline gives CDR1 SGDLS, CDR2 YYNGEE. This chain's CDR3 is CASRDGANVLTF. CDR3 in DNA: TGTGCCAGCAGGGATGGGGCCAACGTCCTGACTTTC.

This chain uses TRBV30 with TRBJ2-5, with D tentatively TRBD2 (6 bases). The V end lost 7 bases, the J end lost 5 bases, and 20 bases lay between the germline ends. Germline values: CDR1 GTSNPN, CDR2 SVGIG (reference sequence). The CDR3 consists of 14 residues. CDR3 DNA sequence: TGTGCCTTGAGCGGGCCCGAAAAAATGGAGACCCAGTACTTC. Amino acid sequence: CALSGPEKMETQYF.

Written as DNA, the CDR3 is TGTGCCAGCAGCCACTGGGACATTTACGAGCAGTACTTC. Amino acid sequence: CASSHWDIYEQYF. The chain combines TRBV7-9 with TRBJ2-7; possibly TRBD1 for D (6 bases). V was pared by 5 bases and J by 4 bases, with 12 bases between. Germline CDR1 is SEHNR and CDR2 is FQNEAQ (reference sequence). CDR3 length equals 13 residues.

The chain is built from TRBV5-6 and TRBJ2-7, with D possibly matching TRBD1 (5 bases). V lost 0 bases to trimming and J lost 0 bases, with 10 bases between them. CDR3 size: 15 residues. CDR1 is SGHDT and CDR2 is YYEEEE in the germline V gene. CDR3 protein: CASSLGGSSSYEQYF. The DNA for the CDR3 is TGTGCCAGCAGCTTGGGGGGCTCCAGCTCCTACGAGCAGTACTTC.

This clone was detected once. This chain uses TRBV5-1 with TRBJ2-1; possible D gene TRBD2, 5 bases. This CDR3 spans 13 amino acids. Trimming left V 4 bases short and J 10 bases short, with 15 bases between. CDR1 and CDR2 (germline): SGHRS, YFSETQ. CDR3 sequence (DNA): TGCGCCAGCAGCCCCCTACTAGGTATAGAGCAGTTCTTC. Amino acids: CASSPLLGIEQFF.

This chain links TRBV19 with TRBJ2-7; 9 nucleotides agree with TRBD2. Trimming removed 0 bases from V and 4 bases from J; junction bases left unmatched: 7. The germline V gene encodes CDR1 LNHDA and CDR2 SQIVND (reference sequence). CDR3 length equals 16 residues. CDR3 DNA: TGTGCCAGTAGTATAGATGAGGCTAGCGGGACTTACGAGCAGTACTTC. Residues: CASSIDEASGTYEQYF.

The chain couples TRBV15 to TRBJ2-5, with D possibly matching TRBD2 (6 bases). The CDR3 sequence is 16 residues long. V lost 1 base and J lost 5, with 17 bases in between. Per germline, CDR1 LNHNV and CDR2 YYDKDF (reference sequence). In DNA form, the CDR3 reads TGTGCCACCAGCAGAGCGGGAGAGGCCCCGTGGGAGACCCAGTACTTC. Amino acid sequence: CATSRAGEAPWETQYF.

The chain uses TRBV10-3 and TRBJ1-5, with D uncertain. Germline loops: CDR1 ENHRY, CDR2 SYGVKD. The ends were cut back, 3 bases at V and 1 base at J, with 7 bases in the middle. This CDR3 comprises 14 residues. The CDR3 coding sequence is TGTGCCATCAGTGAAGTATCGAGCAATCAGCCCCAGCATTTT. Protein sequence: CAISEVSSNQPQHF.